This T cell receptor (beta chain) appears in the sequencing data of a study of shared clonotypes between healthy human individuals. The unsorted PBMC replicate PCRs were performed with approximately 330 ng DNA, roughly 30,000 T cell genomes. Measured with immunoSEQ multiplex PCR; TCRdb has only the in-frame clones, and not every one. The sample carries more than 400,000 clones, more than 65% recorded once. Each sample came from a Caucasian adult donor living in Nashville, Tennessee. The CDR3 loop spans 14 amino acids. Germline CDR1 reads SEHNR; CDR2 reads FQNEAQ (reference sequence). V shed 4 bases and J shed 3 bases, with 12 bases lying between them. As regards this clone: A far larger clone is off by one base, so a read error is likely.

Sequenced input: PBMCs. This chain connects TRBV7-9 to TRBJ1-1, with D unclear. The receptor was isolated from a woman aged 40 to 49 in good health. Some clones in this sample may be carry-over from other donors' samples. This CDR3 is CASSSAGSHTEAFF. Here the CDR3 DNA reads TGTGCCAGCAGCTCAGCGGGCAGCCACACTGAAGCTTTCTTT.